This T cell receptor beta chain is from a study of early T cells in non-severe SARS-CoV-2 infection. For the study at large: Chains stayed unpaired after sequencing of bulk RNA from unsorted whole blood. Findings and limits, study-wide: VDJdb matching skewed toward anti-spike CD8 responses, missing private and CD4 specificities.

Individual cDNA molecules were tagged with unique molecular identifiers. TCRdb fed the 5' RACE reads into MiXCR, producing one record per CDR3 protein. The sample carries 45,000 to 55,000 distinct CDR3 sequences, approximately 9.4% recorded once. Germline CDR1 is SGHNT and CDR2 is YENEEA. The CDR3 spans 14 residues. With 6 bases clipped from V and 5 bases from J, the junction kept 5 bases outside the gene matches. Ten or more counts support this clonotype. No antigen is known for it. Sequencing was done on a sample of whole blood. The TCR comes from an adult who was a healthcare worker with PCR-confirmed SARS-CoV-2 infection or an uninfected control (not recorded which). The rearrangement joins TRBV11-3 to TRBJ2-7; 12 nucleotides match TRBD1. CDR3 coding DNA: TGTGCCAGCAGTCCCGGGACAGGGGGCGACGAGCAGTACTTC. Residues: CASSPGTGGDEQYF. The full variable domain, rest sourced from reference TRBV11-3 and TRBJ2-7, is EAGVVQSPRYKIIEKKQPVAFWCNPISGHNTLYWYLQNLGQGPELLIRYENEEAVDDSQLPKDRFSAERLKGVDSTLKIQPAELGDSAVYLCASSPGTGGDEQYFGPGTRLTVT.